These 21 T cell receptor beta chains were sequenced from one sample in a study of STAT5B mutations in CD4+ large granular lymphocyte leukemia. The repertoire was sequenced with immunoSEQ multiplex PCR; TCRdb's copy has only in-frame clones and lacks some. The table records more than 30,000 clones, 69% of them present only once. Sequenced sample: CD4+ T cells from blood buffy coats. These receptor sequences come from a human donor in good health.

V gene TRBV6-5 combines with J gene TRBJ1-2, with D possibly being TRBD1 (5 bases). From germline, CDR1 is MNHEY and CDR2 SVGAGI. The CDR3 totals 15 residues. V lost 4 bases, J lost 4 bases, and 16 bases lay in between. The CDR3 reads CASSSPRGGIYGYTF. In DNA, the CDR3 is TGTGCCAGCAGTTCCCCTCGCGGGGGGATCTATGGCTACACCTTC.

This chain uses TRBV27 with TRBJ2-1; 7 positions agree with TRBD2. The length of the CDR3 is 15 residues. V shed 6 bases and J 0 bases; nucleotides not matched to a gene: 5. Germline CDR1 and CDR2: MNHEY and SMNVEV (reference sequence). The CDR3 DNA reads TGTGCCAGCAGCCACGGGAGGTTCTCCTACAATGAGCAGTTCTTC. Translated, it gives CASSHGRFSYNEQFF.

This clone showed up just once. The chain couples TRBV5-5 to TRBJ1-2, with 7 bases lining up with TRBD1. This CDR3 is built from 15 residues. Losses at the gene ends were 0 bases for V and 2 bases for J; bases not matched to a gene: 4. Per the germline V gene, CDR1 is SGHKS and CDR2 is YYEKEE (reference sequence). The CDR3, as DNA: TGTGCCAGCAGCTTGGAGCCGACAGGGAACTATGGCTACACCTTC. It specifies CASSLEPTGNYGYTF.

J is TRBJ2-1 and V is TRBV7-9, with 7 bases aligning to TRBD2. There are 17 residues in the CDR3. Germline loops: CDR1 SEHNR, CDR2 FQNEAQ (reference sequence). V shed 5 bases, J shed 3 bases, and the junction held 13 bases outside the gene matches. The DNA for the CDR3 is TGTGCCAGCAGCGGACCGGGAGGCAGGGCACTCTACAATGAGCAGTTCTTC. It specifies CASSGPGGRALYNEQFF.

The rearrangement joins TRBV9 to TRBJ2-5; the match to TRBD2 covers 14 bases. CDR1 SGDLS and CDR2 YYNGEE come from the germline V gene. V shed 4 bases and J 5 bases; nucleotides not matched to a gene: 7. This CDR3 has 16 residues. The CDR3 is CASSPGTSGGRETQYF. The CDR3 coding sequence is TGTGCCAGCAGCCCCGGGACTAGCGGGGGACGGGAGACCCAGTACTTC. Based on the CDR3 plus reference TRBV9 and TRBJ2-5, the full variable domain is DSGVTQTPKHLITATGQRVTLRCSPRSGDLSVYWYQQSLDQGLQFLIQYYNGEERAKGNILERFSAQQFPDLHSELNLSSLELGDSALYFCASSPGTSGGRETQYFGPGTRLLVL.

V usage is TRBV7-2 and J usage is TRBJ1-1; D is ambiguous. CDR3 length: 13 residues. Germline assignment: CDR1 SGHTA and CDR2 FQGNSA. V lost 1 base to trimming and J lost 5 bases, with 8 bases between them. CDR3 protein: CASSLESWTEAFF. DNA for the CDR3: TGTGCCAGCAGCTTAGAATCGTGGACTGAAGCTTTCTTT.

The chain joins TRBV4-1 to TRBJ2-5, with D perhaps matching TRBD2 (6 bases). This CDR3 is 16 amino acids long. Trimming removed 0 bases at V and 5 bases at J, with 16 bases between. Germline V gene lookup returns CDR1 MGHRA and CDR2 YSYEKL. The CDR3 DNA follows: TGCGCCAGCAGCCAAGATCCCCCTAGCGTGGGGGAGACCCAGTACTTC. Encoded protein: CASSQDPPSVGETQYF.

The chain uses TRBV6-4 and TRBJ2-3, with D unresolved. V lost 0 bases and J 0 bases, leaving 7 bases between the germline ends. From germline, CDR1 is MRHNA and CDR2 SNTAGT. This CDR3 comprises 15 residues. The CDR3 spells CASSDSGLSTDTQYF. CDR3 DNA sequence: TGTGCCAGCAGTGACTCAGGGCTGAGCACAGATACGCAGTATTTT.

The rearrangement links TRBV18 to TRBJ1-6; D is possibly TRBD1 (6 bases). From germline, CDR1 is KGHSH and CDR2 LQKENI. This CDR3 has 15 amino acids. V was trimmed by 3 bases and J by 7 bases, leaving 13 bases between them. This CDR3 is CASSPSGGENSPLHF. The DNA of the CDR3 is TGTGCCAGCTCACCGAGTGGGGGCGAGAATTCACCCCTCCACTTT. Filled out from reference TRBV18 and TRBJ1-6, the complete variable domain reads NAGVMQNPRHLVRRRGQEARLRCSPMKGHSHVYWYRQLPEEGLKFMVYLQKENIIDESGMPKERFSAEFPKEGPSILRIQQVVRGDSAAYFCASSPSGGENSPLHFGNGTRLTVT.

The chain recombines TRBV7-6 with TRBJ1-1; D is possibly TRBD1 (6 bases). The CDR3 is made up of 18 amino acids. Germline CDR1 reads SGHVS; CDR2 reads FNYEAQ. Trimming shortened V by 4 bases and J by 5 bases, and 26 bases separated the two germline ends. CDR3 DNA sequence: TGTGCCAGCAGCTACCCCGATTGGGGGGGGCAGCCGTTAACTGAAGCTTTCTTT. As protein: CASSYPDWGGQPLTEAFF.

The chain has TRBV18 and TRBJ1-5; 8 bases align to TRBD1. The V segment lost 3 bases and the J segment 1 base; nucleotides outside the gene matches: 5. The CDR3 is made up of 16 amino acids. Germline lookup yields CDR1 KGHSH and CDR2 LQKENI. CDR3 sequence (DNA): TGTGCCAGCTCACCGTTCGACAGGGGAAGCAATCAGCCCCAGCATTTT. It yields the protein CASSPFDRGSNQPQHF.

This chain connects TRBV10-3 to TRBJ1-2; TRBD1 matches 10 bases. The CDR3 is 15 amino acids. CDR1 is ENHRY and CDR2 is SYGVKD in the germline V gene. The J segment lost 5 bases and the V segment lost 5 bases, leaving 8 bases of the junction unmatched. The CDR3 spells CAISRQGARGYGYTF. The CDR3 DNA reads as TGTGCCATCAGTAGACAGGGGGCGCGGGGGTATGGCTACACCTTC.

The V call is TRBV19, the J call TRBJ1-5; TRBD1 matches 7 bases. CDR1 is LNHDA and CDR2 is SQIVND in the germline V gene (reference sequence). Unmatched junction bases numbered 6, after V lost 4 bases and J lost 3 bases. This CDR3 is 15 amino acids long. The CDR3 region has the DNA TGTGCCAGTAGTACGCCGGGACAGATCAATCAGCCCCAGCATTTT. This sequence encodes CASSTPGQINQPQHF.

This clone was observed a few times. The V call is TRBV4-2, the J call TRBJ1-5, with 7 bases identical to TRBD1. The CDR3 extends over 14 amino acids. J lost 6 bases, V lost 2 bases, and 4 bases had no gene match. From germline, CDR1 is LGHNA and CDR2 YNFKEQ. The CDR3 nucleotides read TGTGCCAGCAGCCAACAACAGGGGTCTCAGCCCCAGCATTTT. Protein: CASSQQQGSQPQHF.

V and J are TRBV6-6 and TRBJ2-1; 9 bases are a match to TRBD2. The CDR3 runs 15 residues. Germline CDR1 and CDR2: MNHNY and SVGAGI (reference sequence). The trim removed 3 bases at V and 8 bases at J, leaving 8 bases unmatched. CDR3 loop: CASSYPSGVKDEQFF. CDR3 coding DNA: TGTGCCAGCAGTTATCCTAGCGGGGTTAAGGATGAGCAGTTCTTC.

This chain uses TRBV18 with TRBJ2-7; D is unclear. This CDR3 is built from 12 residues. The germline V and J ends were trimmed by 5 bases and 0 bases, with 5 bases remaining between them. Germline V gene data show CDR1 as KGHSH and CDR2 as LQKENI. The CDR3 nucleotides are TGTGCCAGCTCATGGAGCTCCTACGAGCAGTACTTC. It translates to CASSWSSYEQYF.

V gene TRBV14 combines with J gene TRBJ1-4, with unresolved D. This CDR3 is 15 amino acids long. V was shortened by 4 bases and J by 1 base, with 10 bases between the two germline ends. CDR1 SGHDN and CDR2 FVKESK come from the germline V gene. CDR3 sequence reads: CASSRLWGTNEKLFF. The DNA for the CDR3 is TGTGCCAGCAGCCGCCTTTGGGGAACTAATGAAAAACTGTTTTTT.

The V call is TRBV4-3, the J call TRBJ2-1; maybe TRBD1 (6 bases). Trimming took 5 bases from V and 7 from J, leaving 12 bases between them. CDR3 length equals 13 residues. Germline-derived CDR1 and CDR2 are LGHNA and YSLEER. The CDR3, as DNA: TGCGCCAGCAGCGGGGGCCCGCGGAATGAGCAGTTCTTC. Protein product: CASSGGPRNEQFF.

This clone was counted only a few times. V usage is TRBV28 and J usage is TRBJ1-5, with 7 bases lining up with TRBD1. CDR1 and CDR2 from the germline V gene are MDHEN and SYDVKM. Trimming took 6 bases from V and 5 from J; bases not matched to a gene: 10. The CDR3 sequence is 15 residues long. The CDR3 bases are TGTGCCAGCAGGACACCTCAGGGGGGCTATCAGCCCCAGCATTTT. Amino acid sequence: CASRTPQGGYQPQHF.

J is TRBJ2-1 and V is TRBV7-2; D might be TRBD1 (6 bases). CDR3 length: 15 amino acids. Trimming removed 5 bases from V and 0 bases from J, with 11 bases in between. The V gene's germline CDR1 is SGHTA and CDR2 FQGNSA. CDR3 nucleotides: TGTGCCAGCAGCACTCAGGGGAACTCCTACAATGAGCAGTTCTTC. This translates into CASSTQGNSYNEQFF.

The V and J genes are TRBV4-3 and TRBJ2-2; 9 nucleotides match TRBD2. The trim removed 4 bases at V and 4 bases at J, leaving 7 bases unmatched. The CDR3 loop spans 16 amino acids. Looked up from germline, CDR1 is LGHNA and CDR2 is YSLEER. CDR3 coding DNA: TGCGCCAGCAGCCCCTTGACAGCGGGGGGCACCGGGGAGCTGTTTTTT. As protein: CASSPLTAGGTGELFF.